This passage covers 4 T cell receptor beta chains from one sample sequenced in a study of resident and recirculating memory T cells in vitiligo. Method: immunoSEQ multiplex PCR; TCRdb's copy keeps in-frame clones and lacks some. The sample lists 72,000 or so clones, roughly nine tenths occurring once. The sequencing input was blood. Receptors originate from a male donor with vitiligo.

The chain couples TRBV27 to TRBJ2-3; D might be TRBD1 (5 bases). Germline values: CDR1 MNHEY, CDR2 SMNVEV (reference sequence). Trimming shortened V by 0 bases and J by 2 bases, and 9 bases separated the two germline ends. The CDR3 spans 15 residues. The CDR3 protein is CASSLSRQYTDTQYF. CDR3 nucleotides: TGTGCCAGCAGTTTATCGAGACAGTACACAGATACGCAGTATTTT.

In its sample, this clone was seen once. V is TRBV7-2 and J is TRBJ1-1; D is unclear. The CDR3 extends over 14 amino acids. With 1 base removed from V and 0 bases from J, the gap between germline ends came to 6 bases. Germline CDR1 and CDR2: SGHTA and FQGNSA. The CDR3 sequence: CASSLGMLNTEAFF. The DNA for the CDR3 is TGTGCCAGCAGCTTAGGTATGTTGAACACTGAAGCTTTCTTT.

The chain employs TRBV5-1 and TRBJ2-6, with TRBD2 identical over 7 bases. CDR1 and CDR2 (germline): SGHRS, YFSETQ. The CDR3 length is 18 residues. V was pared by 0 bases and J by 2 bases, with 8 bases of the junction left unmatched. CDR3 protein: CASSLDPGGSPGANVLTF. Here the CDR3 DNA reads TGCGCCAGCAGCTTGGATCCGGGAGGTAGCCCTGGGGCCAACGTCCTGACTTTC.

V and J are TRBV7-9 and TRBJ1-1, with D possibly TRBD1 on 5 matching bases. Germline values: CDR1 SEHNR, CDR2 FQNEAQ (reference sequence). CDR3 size: 14 residues. The V and J ends lost 2 bases and 6 bases respectively, with 13 bases between them. The CDR3 reads CASSLPERGPEAFF. The DNA for the CDR3 is TGTGCCAGCAGCTTACCCGAGCGGGGCCCTGAAGCTTTCTTT.